This T cell receptor (beta chain) is drawn from a study of T-cell reconstitution after alpha-beta-depleted transplantation in children. As regards this clonotype: Antigen: not known.

Using unique molecular identifiers, the investigators prepared the TCRbeta library. TCRdb used MiXCR to reprocess the PCR reads, holding one entry per CDR3 protein. Of hundreds of thousands of distinct CDR3 sequences in the sample, about an eighth were seen once. Study results and caveats: After transplant, high TCRbeta diversity at day 60 in some patients arose from surviving recipient T cells and thymic progenitors. Reportedly, only several hundred clones from non-depleted graft cells drove alpha-beta T-cell counts at about two months. Most T-cell counts and diversity one year after the transplant came from T cells that were newly produced.

This CDR3 contains 14 residues. V lost 6 bases to trimming and J lost 0 bases, with 10 bases between them. Germline CDR1 and CDR2: SGHNT and YENEEA. The sample was PBMCs, taken before TCRalphabeta/CD19-depleted stem cell transplant. This receptor was taken from a girl under 10 years old with congenital amegakaryocytic thrombocytopenia, due to receive a stem cell transplant. V gene TRBV11-3 combines with J gene TRBJ2-3, with a weak D call TRBD2 (6 bases). CDR3: CASRPGLSTDTQYF. DNA of the CDR3: TGTGCCAGCAGGCCGGGACTGAGCACAGATACGCAGTATTTT.